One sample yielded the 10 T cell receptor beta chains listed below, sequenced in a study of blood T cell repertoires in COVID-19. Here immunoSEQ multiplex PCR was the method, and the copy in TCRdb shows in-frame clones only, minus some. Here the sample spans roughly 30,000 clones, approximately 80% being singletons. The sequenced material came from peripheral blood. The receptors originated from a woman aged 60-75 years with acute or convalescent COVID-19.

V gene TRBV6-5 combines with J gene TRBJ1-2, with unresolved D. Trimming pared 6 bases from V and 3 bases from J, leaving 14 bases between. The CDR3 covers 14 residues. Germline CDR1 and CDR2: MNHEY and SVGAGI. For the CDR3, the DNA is TGTGCCAGCAGATCGACAAGCCTGGACTATGGCTACACCTTC. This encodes CASRSTSLDYGYTF.

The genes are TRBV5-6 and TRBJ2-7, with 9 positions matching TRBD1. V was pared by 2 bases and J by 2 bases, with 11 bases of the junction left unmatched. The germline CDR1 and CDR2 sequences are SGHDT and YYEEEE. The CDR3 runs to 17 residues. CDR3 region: CASSFGTGIQAAYEQYF. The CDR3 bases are TGTGCCAGCAGCTTCGGGACAGGGATCCAAGCCGCCTACGAGCAGTACTTC.

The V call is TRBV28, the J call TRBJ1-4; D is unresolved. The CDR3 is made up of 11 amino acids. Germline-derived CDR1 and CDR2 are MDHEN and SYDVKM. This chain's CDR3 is CVTAQNEKLFF. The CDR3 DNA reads TGTGTAACAGCCCAGAATGAAAAACTGTTTTTT.

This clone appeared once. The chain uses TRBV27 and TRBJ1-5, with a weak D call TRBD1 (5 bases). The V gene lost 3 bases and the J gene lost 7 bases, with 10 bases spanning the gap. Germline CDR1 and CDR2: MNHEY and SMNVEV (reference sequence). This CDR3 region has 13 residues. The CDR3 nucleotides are TGTGCCAGCAGTTTCAGGGATGGGCAGCCCCAGCATTTT. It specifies CASSFRDGQPQHF.

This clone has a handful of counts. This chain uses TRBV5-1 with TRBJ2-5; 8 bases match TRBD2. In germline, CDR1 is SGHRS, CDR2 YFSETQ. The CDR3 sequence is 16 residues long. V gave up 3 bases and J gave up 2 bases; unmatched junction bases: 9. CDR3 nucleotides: TGCGCCAGCAGCTCCCCGGGGGGGATACCACAAGAGACCCAGTACTTC. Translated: CASSSPGGIPQETQYF.

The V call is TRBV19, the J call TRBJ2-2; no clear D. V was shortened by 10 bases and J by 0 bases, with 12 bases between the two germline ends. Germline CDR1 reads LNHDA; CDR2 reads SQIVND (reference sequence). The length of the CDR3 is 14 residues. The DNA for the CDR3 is TGTGCCACCGCCGACATTACGAACACCGGGGAGCTGTTTTTT. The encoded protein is CATADITNTGELFF. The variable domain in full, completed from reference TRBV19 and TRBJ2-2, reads DGGITQSPKYLFRKEGQNVTLSCEQNLNHDAMYWYRQDPGQGLRLIYYSQIVNDFQKGDIAEGYSVSREKKESFPLTVTSAQKNPTAFYLCATADITNTGELFFGEGSRLTVL.

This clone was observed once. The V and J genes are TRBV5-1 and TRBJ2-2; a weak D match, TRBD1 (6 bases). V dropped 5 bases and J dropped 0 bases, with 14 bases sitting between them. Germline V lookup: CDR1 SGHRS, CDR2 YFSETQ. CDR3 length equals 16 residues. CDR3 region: CASSYGQIPNTGELFF. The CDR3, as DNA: TGCGCCAGCAGTTACGGACAGATACCGAACACCGGGGAGCTGTTTTTT.

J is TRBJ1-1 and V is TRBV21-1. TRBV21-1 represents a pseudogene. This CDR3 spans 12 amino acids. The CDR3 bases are TGTGCCAGCAGCCCCTTCCACACTGAAGCTTTCTTT. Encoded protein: CASSPFHTEAFF.

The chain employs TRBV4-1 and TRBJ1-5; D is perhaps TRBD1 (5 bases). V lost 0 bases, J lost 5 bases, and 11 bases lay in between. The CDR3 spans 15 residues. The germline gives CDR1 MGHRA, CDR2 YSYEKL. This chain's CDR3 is CASSQERQTYQPQHF. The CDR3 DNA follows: TGCGCCAGCAGCCAAGAACGACAGACTTATCAGCCCCAGCATTTT.

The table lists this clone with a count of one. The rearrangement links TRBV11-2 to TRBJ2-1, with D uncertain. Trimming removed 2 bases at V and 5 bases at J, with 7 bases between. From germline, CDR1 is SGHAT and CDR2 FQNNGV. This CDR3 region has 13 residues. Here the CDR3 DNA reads TGTGCCAGCAGCTTAAGAAGAGACAATGAGCAGTTCTTC. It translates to CASSLRRDNEQFF.